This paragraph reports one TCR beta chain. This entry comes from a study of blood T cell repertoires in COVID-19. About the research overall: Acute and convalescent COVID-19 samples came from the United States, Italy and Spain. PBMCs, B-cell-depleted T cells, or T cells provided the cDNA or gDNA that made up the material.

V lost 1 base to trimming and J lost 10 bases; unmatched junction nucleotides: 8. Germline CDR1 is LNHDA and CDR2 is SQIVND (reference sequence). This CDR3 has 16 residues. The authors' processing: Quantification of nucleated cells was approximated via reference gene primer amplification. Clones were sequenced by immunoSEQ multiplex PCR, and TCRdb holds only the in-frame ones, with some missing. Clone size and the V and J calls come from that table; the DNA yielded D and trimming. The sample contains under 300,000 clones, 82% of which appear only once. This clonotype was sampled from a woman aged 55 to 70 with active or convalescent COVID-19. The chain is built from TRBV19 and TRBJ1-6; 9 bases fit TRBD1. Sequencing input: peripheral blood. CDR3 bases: TGTGCCAGTAGTATAGGGGGGACAGGGAGAAACTCACCCCTCCACTTT. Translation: CASSIGGTGRNSPLHF. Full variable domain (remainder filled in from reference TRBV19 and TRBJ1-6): DGGITQSPKYLFRKEGQNVTLSCEQNLNHDAMYWYRQDPGQGLRLIYYSQIVNDFQKGDIAEGYSVSREKKESFPLTVTSAQKNPTAFYLCASSIGGTGRNSPLHFGNGTRLTVT.